Below, 17 T cell receptor beta chains from the same sample are listed, as sequenced in a study of blood T cell repertoires in COVID-19. Here immunoSEQ multiplex PCR was the method, and the copy in TCRdb shows in-frame clones only, minus some. The sample records 55,000 to 75,000 clones, 70% to 75% being singletons. The sample was peripheral blood. The source is a man aged 60 to 69 with acute or convalescent COVID-19.

The count of this clone is one. This rearrangement joins TRBV24-1 to TRBJ1-5, with D perhaps matching TRBD1 (5 bases). Between the trimmed V and J ends, which lost 3 bases and 9 bases, there was a span of 11 bases. The germline gives CDR1 KGHDR, CDR2 SFDVKD. The CDR3 runs 13 residues. The CDR3 DNA follows: TGTGCCACCAGTGATAGGGGATTGTCGCCCCAGCATTTT. Translation: CATSDRGLSPQHF.

The rearrangement uses TRBV6-5 and TRBJ2-2, with a tentative D call TRBD2 (6 bases). The ends were cut back, 7 bases at V and 0 bases at J, with 9 bases in the middle. The CDR3 contains 14 residues. Germline V gives CDR1 MNHEY, CDR2 SVGAGI. CDR3 nucleotide sequence: TGTGCCAGCATGGCGGGAACGAACACCGGGGAGCTGTTTTTT. Translating gives CASMAGTNTGELFF.

The chain couples TRBV5-6 to TRBJ2-5; TRBD2 matches 8 bases. J gave up 7 bases and V 0 bases, and 5 bases lay outside the gene matches. Looked up from germline, CDR1 is SGHDT and CDR2 is YYEEEE. This CDR3 contains 14 residues. CDR3 DNA sequence: TGTGCCAGCAGCTTGGCCCCGACTAGCGTGACCCAGTACTTC. This translates into CASSLAPTSVTQYF.

The V and J genes are TRBV5-1 and TRBJ2-2, with D hard to call. Germline V lookup: CDR1 SGHRS, CDR2 YFSETQ. Trimming removed 6 bases from V and 1 base from J, with 7 bases in between. The CDR3 spans 13 residues. The CDR3 nucleotides read TGCGCCAGCAACAGCAAGAACACCGGGGAGCTGTTTTTT. This gives the protein CASNSKNTGELFF. Based on the CDR3 plus reference TRBV5-1 and TRBJ2-2, the full variable domain is KAGVTQTPRYLIKTRGQQVTLSCSPISGHRSVSWYQQTPGQGLQFLFEYFSETQRNKGNFPGRFSGRQFSNSRSEMNVSTLELGDSALYLCASNSKNTGELFFGEGSRLTVL.

The V and J genes are TRBV24-1 and TRBJ2-6, with a weak D call TRBD1 (7 bases). V was shortened by 4 bases and J by 4 bases, with 13 bases between the two germline ends. This CDR3 spans 16 amino acids. Germline CDR1 KGHDR, CDR2 SFDVKD. For the CDR3, the DNA is TGTGCCACCAGTGACCCAGGGGGGACCGGGGCCAACGTCCTGACTTTC. Translated: CATSDPGGTGANVLTF.

V and J are TRBV3-1 (or the pseudogene TRBV3-2) and TRBJ1-4; D remains unclear. This CDR3 comprises 15 residues. From germline, CDR1 is LGHDT and CDR2 YNNKEL (reference sequence). Trimming cost V 5 bases and J 5 bases, with 15 bases left between them. The CDR3 coding sequence is TGTGCCAGCAGCAACGAGGCGGGAGGAAATGAAAAACTGTTTTTT. Amino acids: CASSNEAGGNEKLFF.

The rearrangement joins TRBV6-2 or TRBV6-3 to TRBJ2-3; TRBD2 matches at 10 bases. The CDR3 is 20 amino acids. The germline V gene has CDR1 MNHEY and CDR2 SVGEGT. Trimming removed 2 bases from V and 0 bases from J; junction bases left unmatched: 14. CDR3 loop: CASSYELAGDLQSSTDTQYF. As DNA, the CDR3 is TGTGCCAGCAGTTACGAGCTAGCGGGGGACCTCCAGTCTAGCACAGATACGCAGTATTTT.

This clone turned up a few times. For the CDR3, the DNA is TGTGCCAGCTCACCCGGGACAGGTAGATCGTCGTACGTC. Translated, it gives CASSPGTGRSSYV. This chain links TRBV18 with TRBJ2-7, with 8 bases fitting TRBD1. This CDR3 is 13 amino acids long. Trimming removed 3 bases from V and 12 bases from J; junction bases left unmatched: 10. Germline loops: CDR1 KGHSH, CDR2 LQKENI.

The chain links TRBV12-3 or TRBV12-4 to TRBJ1-2, with a tentative D call TRBD1 (6 bases). With 5 bases removed from V and 3 bases from J, the gap between germline ends came to 10 bases. The CDR3 length is 13 residues. As DNA, the CDR3 is TGTGCCAGCAGTAAACAGGGAGACTATGGCTACACCTTC. This sequence encodes CASSKQGDYGYTF.

In its sample, this clone was seen a few times. The chain recombines TRBV6-1 with TRBJ2-7; possibly TRBD2 for D (5 bases). Germline loops: CDR1 MNHNS, CDR2 SASEGT. Deletions cut 3 bases from V and 5 bases from J, with 11 bases between. The CDR3 spans 13 residues. The CDR3 nucleotides read TGTGCCAGCAGTGACAGCTTCGGGGACGAGCAGTACTTC. Translated, it gives CASSDSFGDEQYF.

The genes are TRBV6-5 and TRBJ2-3, with D uncertain. The germline V gene encodes CDR1 MNHEY and CDR2 SVGAGI. V was trimmed by 8 bases and J by 6 bases, leaving 18 bases between them. This CDR3 has 14 residues. CDR3 protein: CASRRVLQTDTQYF. CDR3 sequence (DNA): TGTGCCAGCCGTCGTGTGTTACAGACGGATACGCAGTATTTT.

The chain recombines TRBV7-2 with TRBJ2-3; tentatively, D is TRBD1 (6 bases). This CDR3 region has 16 residues. CDR1 and CDR2 from the germline V gene are SGHTA and FQGNSA. With 6 bases removed from V and 4 bases from J, the gap between germline ends came to 20 bases. CDR3 residues: CASRRQGGGYADTQYF. The DNA for the CDR3 is TGTGCCAGCAGGCGCCAAGGGGGTGGTTACGCAGATACGCAGTATTTT.

The chain employs TRBV5-1 and TRBJ2-3, with TRBD2 matching 9 bases. Looked up from germline, CDR1 is SGHRS and CDR2 is YFSETQ. J gave up 9 bases and V 8 bases, and 7 bases lay outside the gene matches. The CDR3 length is 12 residues. Written as DNA, the CDR3 is TGCGCCAGTGGAGCGGGAGGTCGGACGCAGTATTTT. It specifies CASGAGGRTQYF.

The gene calls are TRBV2 and TRBJ1-1, with D tentatively TRBD1 (5 bases). V gave up 1 base and J gave up 5 bases, with 11 bases separating them. This CDR3 has 14 amino acids. Germline CDR1 is SNHLY and CDR2 is FYNNEI. The CDR3 region has the DNA TGTGCCAGCAGTGAAGGCAGGGTAAATACTGAAGCTTTCTTT. As protein: CASSEGRVNTEAFF.

The genes are TRBV5-8 and TRBJ2-1, with TRBD2 matching over 9 bases. Germline CDR1 reads SGHTS; CDR2 reads YDEGEE. V dropped 2 bases and J dropped 3; count of bases not matched to a gene: 6. The CDR3 sequence is 16 residues long. CDR3 sequence: CASSFLGTSSYNEQFF. DNA for the CDR3: TGTGCCAGCAGCTTCCTCGGGACTAGCAGCTACAATGAGCAGTTCTTC.

This clone was counted at least ten times. The chain couples TRBV2 to TRBJ1-2; D remains ambiguous. Trimming removed 6 bases at V and 3 bases at J, with 11 bases between. Germline V gives CDR1 SNHLY, CDR2 FYNNEI. This CDR3 is 13 amino acids long. The CDR3 bases are TGTGCCAGCAGGGTCGCGGGGTACTATGGCTACACCTTC. Translation: CASRVAGYYGYTF.

The chain joins TRBV27 to TRBJ2-7, with TRBD1 identical over 9 bases. The CDR3 covers 14 residues. Trimming at V came to 8 bases and at J to 3 bases, leaving 8 bases not matched to a gene. CDR1 and CDR2 from the germline V gene are MNHEY and SMNVEV (reference sequence). CDR3 nucleotides: TGTGCCAGCCGCGGACAGGGGACCAACTACGAGCAGTACGTC. Translated: CASRGQGTNYEQYV.